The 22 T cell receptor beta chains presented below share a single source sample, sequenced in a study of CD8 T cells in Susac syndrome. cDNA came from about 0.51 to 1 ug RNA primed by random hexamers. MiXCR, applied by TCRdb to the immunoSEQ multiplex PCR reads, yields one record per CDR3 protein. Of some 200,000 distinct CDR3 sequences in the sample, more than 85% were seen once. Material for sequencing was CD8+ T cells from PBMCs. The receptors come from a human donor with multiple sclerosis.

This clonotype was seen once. CDR3 DNA sequence: TGTGCCACCAGTGATCCGGATAATGAGCAGTTCTTC. It codes for CATSDPDNEQFF. The chain links TRBV24-1 to TRBJ2-1; D is ambiguous. The CDR3 is made up of 12 amino acids. The germline gives CDR1 KGHDR, CDR2 SFDVKD. The V end lost 3 bases, the J end lost 7 bases, and 6 bases lay between the germline ends.

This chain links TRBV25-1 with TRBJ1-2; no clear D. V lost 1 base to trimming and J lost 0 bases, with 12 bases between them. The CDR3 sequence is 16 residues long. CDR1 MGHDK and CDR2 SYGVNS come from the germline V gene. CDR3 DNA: TGTGCCAGCAGTGAATCCCAGACGGATACTAACTATGGCTACACCTTC. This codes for CASSESQTDTNYGYTF.

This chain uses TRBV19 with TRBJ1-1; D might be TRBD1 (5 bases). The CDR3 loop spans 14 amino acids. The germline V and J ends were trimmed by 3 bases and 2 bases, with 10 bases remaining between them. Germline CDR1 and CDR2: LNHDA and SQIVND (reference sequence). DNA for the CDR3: TGTGCCAGTAGTATCTCCGGGGACAACACTGAAGCTTTCTTT. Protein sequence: CASSISGDNTEAFF.

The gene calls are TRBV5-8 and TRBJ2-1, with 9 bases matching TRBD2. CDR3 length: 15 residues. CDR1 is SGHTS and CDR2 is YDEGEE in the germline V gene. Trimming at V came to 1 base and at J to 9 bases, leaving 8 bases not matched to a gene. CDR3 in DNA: TGTGCCAGCAGCTTGAGGGTAGCGGGAGTTTTTGAGCAGTTCTTC. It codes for CASSLRVAGVFEQFF. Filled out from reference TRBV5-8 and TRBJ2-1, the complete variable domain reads EAGVTQSPTHLIKTRGQQATLRCSPISGHTSVYWYQQALGLGLQFLLWYDEGEERNRGNFPPRFSGRQFPNYSSELNVNALELEDSALYLCASSLRVAGVFEQFFGPGTRLTVL.

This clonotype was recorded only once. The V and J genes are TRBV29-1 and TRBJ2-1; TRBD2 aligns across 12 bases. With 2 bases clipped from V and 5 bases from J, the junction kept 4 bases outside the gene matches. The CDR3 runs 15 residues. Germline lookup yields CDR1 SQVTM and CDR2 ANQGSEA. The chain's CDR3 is CSVELAGGRDNEQFF. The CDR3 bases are TGCAGCGTTGAACTAGCGGGAGGGCGGGACAATGAGCAGTTCTTC.

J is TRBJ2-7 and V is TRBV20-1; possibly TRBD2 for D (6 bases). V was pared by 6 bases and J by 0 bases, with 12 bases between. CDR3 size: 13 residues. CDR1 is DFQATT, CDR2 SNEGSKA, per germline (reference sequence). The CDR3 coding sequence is TGCAGTGCCGCTCGGGAGTCCTCCTACGAGCAGTACTTC. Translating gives CSAARESSYEQYF.

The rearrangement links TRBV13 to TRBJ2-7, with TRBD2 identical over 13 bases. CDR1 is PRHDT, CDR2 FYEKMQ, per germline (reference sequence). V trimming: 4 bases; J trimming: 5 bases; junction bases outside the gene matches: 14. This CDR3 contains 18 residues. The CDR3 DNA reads TGTGCCAGCAGCTCTACGACCCGGGAGACTAGCGGGGGGAACGAGCAGTACTTC. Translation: CASSSTTRETSGGNEQYF. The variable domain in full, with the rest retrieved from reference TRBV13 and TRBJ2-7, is AAGVIQSPRHLIKEKRETATLKCYPIPRHDTVYWYQQGPGQDPQFLISFYEKMQSDKGSIPDRFSAQQFSDYHSELNMSSLELGDSALYFCASSSTTRETSGGNEQYFGPGTRLTVT.

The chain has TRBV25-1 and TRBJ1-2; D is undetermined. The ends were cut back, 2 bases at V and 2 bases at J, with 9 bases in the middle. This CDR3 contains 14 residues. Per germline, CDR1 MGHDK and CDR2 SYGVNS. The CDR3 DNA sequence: TGTGCCAGCAGTGAACTCGGGCAGAACTATGGCTACACCTTC. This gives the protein CASSELGQNYGYTF.

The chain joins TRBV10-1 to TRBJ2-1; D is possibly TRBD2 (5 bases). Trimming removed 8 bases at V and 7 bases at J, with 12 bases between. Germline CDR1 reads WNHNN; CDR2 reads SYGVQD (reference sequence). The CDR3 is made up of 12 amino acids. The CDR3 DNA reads TGCGCCAGCTACGGAGGACTGAATGAGCAGTTCTTC. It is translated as CASYGGLNEQFF.

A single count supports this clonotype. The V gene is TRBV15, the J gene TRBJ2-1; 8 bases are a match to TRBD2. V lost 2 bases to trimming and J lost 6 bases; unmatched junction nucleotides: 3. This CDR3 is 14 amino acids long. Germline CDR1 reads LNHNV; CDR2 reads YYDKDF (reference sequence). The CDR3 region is CATSRTSGRNEQFF. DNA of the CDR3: TGTGCCACCAGCAGAACTAGCGGCCGCAATGAGCAGTTCTTC.

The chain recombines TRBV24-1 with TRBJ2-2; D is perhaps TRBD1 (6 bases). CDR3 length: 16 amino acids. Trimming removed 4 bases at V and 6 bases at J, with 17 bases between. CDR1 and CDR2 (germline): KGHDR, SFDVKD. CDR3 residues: CATSEGTSTVAGELFF. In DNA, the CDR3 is TGTGCCACCAGTGAAGGGACATCAACAGTCGCCGGGGAGCTGTTTTTT.

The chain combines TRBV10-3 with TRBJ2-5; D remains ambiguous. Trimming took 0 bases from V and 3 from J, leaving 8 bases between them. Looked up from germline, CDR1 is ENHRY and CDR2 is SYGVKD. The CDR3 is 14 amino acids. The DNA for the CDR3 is TGTGCCATCAGTGAGTCAACTTTAGAAGAGACCCAGTACTTC. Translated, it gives CAISESTLEETQYF.

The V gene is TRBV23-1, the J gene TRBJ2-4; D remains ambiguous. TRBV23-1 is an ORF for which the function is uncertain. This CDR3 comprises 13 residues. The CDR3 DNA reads TGCGCAGAAAGGCTAGTCCAGAAAAACATTCAGTACTTC. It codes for CAERLVQKNIQYF.

CDR3 protein: CASSSARGAAGMTDTQYF. The CDR3 DNA sequence: TGTGCCAGCAGCTCCGCGAGGGGAGCGGCAGGGATGACAGATACGCAGTATTTT. The chain joins TRBV9 to TRBJ2-3; TRBD1 or TRBD2 may be the D gene (5 bases each). V lost 4 bases and J 3 bases, leaving 24 bases between the germline ends. CDR3 length: 18 residues. Germline values: CDR1 SGDLS, CDR2 YYNGEE.

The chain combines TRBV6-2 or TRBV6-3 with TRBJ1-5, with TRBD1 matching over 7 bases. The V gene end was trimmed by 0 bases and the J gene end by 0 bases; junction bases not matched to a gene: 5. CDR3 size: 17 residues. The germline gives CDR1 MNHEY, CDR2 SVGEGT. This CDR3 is CASSYSRDSHSNQPQHF. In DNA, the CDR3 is TGTGCCAGCAGTTACTCCCGGGACAGTCATAGCAATCAGCCCCAGCATTTT.

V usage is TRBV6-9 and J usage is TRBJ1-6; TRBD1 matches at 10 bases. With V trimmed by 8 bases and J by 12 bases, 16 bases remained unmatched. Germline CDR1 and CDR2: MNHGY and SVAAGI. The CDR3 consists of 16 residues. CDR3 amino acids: CASGRRARTGGIPLHF. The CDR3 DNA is TGTGCCAGCGGCCGTCGTGCCCGGACAGGGGGAATACCCCTCCACTTT.

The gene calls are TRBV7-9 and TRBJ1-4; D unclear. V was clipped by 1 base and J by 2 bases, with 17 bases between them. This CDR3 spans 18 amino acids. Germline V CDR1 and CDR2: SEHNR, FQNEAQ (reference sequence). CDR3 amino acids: CASSLDWEGRKTNEKLFF. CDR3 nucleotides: TGTGCCAGCAGCTTAGATTGGGAAGGAAGAAAGACTAATGAAAAACTGTTTTTT.

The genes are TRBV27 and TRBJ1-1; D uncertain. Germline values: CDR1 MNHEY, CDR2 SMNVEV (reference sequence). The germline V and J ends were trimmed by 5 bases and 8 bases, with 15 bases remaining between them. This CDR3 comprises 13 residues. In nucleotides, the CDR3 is TGTGCCAGCAGTCTCCCGGAGGGAGGAGAAGCTTTCTTT. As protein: CASSLPEGGEAFF.

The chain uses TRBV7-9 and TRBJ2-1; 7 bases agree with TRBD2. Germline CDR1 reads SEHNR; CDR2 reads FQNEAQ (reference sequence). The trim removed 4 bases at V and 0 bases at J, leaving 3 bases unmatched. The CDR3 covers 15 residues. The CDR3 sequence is CASSSAGFSYNEQFF. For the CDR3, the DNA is TGTGCCAGCAGCTCAGCGGGGTTCTCCTACAATGAGCAGTTCTTC.

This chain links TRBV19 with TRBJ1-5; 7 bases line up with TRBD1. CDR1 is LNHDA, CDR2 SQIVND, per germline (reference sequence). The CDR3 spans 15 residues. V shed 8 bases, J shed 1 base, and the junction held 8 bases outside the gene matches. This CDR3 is CASLIGTESNQPQHF. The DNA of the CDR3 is TGTGCCAGTTTAATCGGGACAGAGAGCAATCAGCCCCAGCATTTT.

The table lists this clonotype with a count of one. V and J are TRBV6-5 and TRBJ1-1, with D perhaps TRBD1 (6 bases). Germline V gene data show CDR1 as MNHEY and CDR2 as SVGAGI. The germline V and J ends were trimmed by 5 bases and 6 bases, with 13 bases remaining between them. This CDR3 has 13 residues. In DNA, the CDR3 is TGTGCCAGCAGTAACTTCGGACAGTCTGAAGCTTTCTTT. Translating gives CASSNFGQSEAFF.

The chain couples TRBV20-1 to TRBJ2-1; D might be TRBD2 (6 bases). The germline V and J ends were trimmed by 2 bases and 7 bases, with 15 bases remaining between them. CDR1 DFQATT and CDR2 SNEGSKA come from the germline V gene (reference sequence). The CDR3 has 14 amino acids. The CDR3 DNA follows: TGCAGTGCTAGACGGAGGGCGGGTTGGAATGAGCAGTTCTTC. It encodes CSARRRAGWNEQFF.